This T cell receptor (beta chain) was identified in a study of regulatory T cells in long-lasting Graves disease. The authors built TCR beta libraries using iRepertoire HTBI primers and Arm-PCR of CDR3 regions. TCRdb independently ran MiXCR on the multiplex PCR reads; one entry per CDR3 protein. The sample comprises 530,000 or so distinct CDR3 sequences, approximately 13% of which are singletons, and about 10% rests with the top ten. Time point meaning: newly diagnosed GD, antithyroid drugs for less than 3 months. The TCR library was prepared using RNA isolated from PBMCs. V lost 0 bases and J 8 bases, leaving 16 bases between the germline ends. CDR3 length: 16 residues. Germline-derived CDR1 and CDR2 are SGHDN and FVKESK. The same data also contributed to another study, on T cells in Graves' hyperthyroidism and ophthalmopathy.

The origin of this receptor is a man aged 25-45 years with Graves disease. Sequencing used peripheral blood mononuclear cells (PBMCs), obtained at new diagnosis, from a patient treated with antithyroid drugs. J is TRBJ1-4 and V is TRBV14, with a weak D call TRBD1 (5 bases). CDR3 sequence: CASSQEIGGDGEKLFF. The CDR3 DNA is TGTGCCAGCAGCCAAGAAATTGGAGGGGATGGAGAAAAACTGTTTTTT. Looking up the rest from reference TRBV14 and TRBJ1-4 gives the full variable domain: EAGVTQFPSHSVIEKGQTVTLRCDPISGHDNLYWYRRVMGKEIKFLLHFVKESKQDESGMPNNRFLAERTGGTYSTLKVQPAELEDSGVYFCASSQEIGGDGEKLFFGSGTQLSVL.